This T cell receptor (beta chain) was obtained from a study of identical twins. Study results and limitations: Out-of-frame beta chain sequences displayed weaker excess sharing between twins. Fewer insertions were carried by abundant cord blood beta clonotypes, but none was seen in memory repertoires. In drawing conclusions, the study used cross-sectional statistical analysis and did not follow the same donors.

About this clonotype: What it binds is not known.

V was shortened by 5 bases and J by 0 bases, with 6 bases between the two germline ends. CDR1 and CDR2 (germline): ENHRY, SYGVKD. CDR3 length: 13 residues. TCRdb recomputed calls from the 5' RACE reads with MiXCR, one row per CDR3 protein. The data show approximately 530,000 distinct CDR3 sequences, about 20% seen once. These data are also associated with another study on yellow fever vaccine responses in identical twins.

The sequence was collected from a woman aged 18-29 years in good health. Sequences were obtained from CD4+ T cells sorted from blood. This chain links TRBV10-3 with TRBJ2-3; weak D call: TRBD1 (5 bases). CDR3 residues: CAISQGSTDTQYF. CDR3 sequence (DNA): TGTGCCATCAGTCAGGGAAGCACAGATACGCAGTATTTT.